This TCR beta chain was captured in a study of identical twins. Study findings and constraints: Twin pairs' shared out-of-frame alpha sequences were enriched in low generation probability.

This clonotype was counted many times. Its antigen is currently unknown. Template switching created a universal primer site, and the cDNA included unique molecular identifiers. TCRdb fed the 5' RACE reads into MiXCR, producing one record per CDR3 protein. The sample includes 570,000 or so distinct CDR3 sequences, more than 9% of them seen just once. CDR1 SGHKS and CDR2 YYEKEE come from the germline V gene (reference sequence). Trimming cost V 4 bases and J 0 bases, with 17 bases left between them. This CDR3 comprises 16 residues. A further study also used this sample, focusing on yellow fever vaccine responses in identical twins.

The source is a woman under 30 in good health. Sequencing input: PBMCs. This chain links TRBV5-5 with TRBJ2-7; D is perhaps TRBD1 or TRBD2 (5 bases each). The CDR3 DNA reads TGTGCCAGCAGCCCGGCAACGGGACGGAGCTCCTACGAGCAGTACTTC. It encodes CASSPATGRSSYEQYF.